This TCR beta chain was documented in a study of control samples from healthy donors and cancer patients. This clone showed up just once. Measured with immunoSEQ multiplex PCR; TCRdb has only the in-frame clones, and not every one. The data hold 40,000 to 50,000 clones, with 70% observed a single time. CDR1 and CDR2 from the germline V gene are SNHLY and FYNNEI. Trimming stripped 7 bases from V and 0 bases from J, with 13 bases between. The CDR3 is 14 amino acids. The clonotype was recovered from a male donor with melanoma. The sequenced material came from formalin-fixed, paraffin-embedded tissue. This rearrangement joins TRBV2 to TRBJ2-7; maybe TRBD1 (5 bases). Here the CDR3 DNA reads TGTGCCAGCAAGTTAGACAGTAGCTCCTACGAGCAGTACTTC. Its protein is CASKLDSSSYEQYF.